These T cell receptor beta chains were read from a single sample in a study of cytotoxic CD8 clonotypes in ibrutinib-treated CLL. Repertoires were generated with immunoSEQ multiplex PCR, while TCRdb's copy carries only in-frame clones and drops some. The sample yields about 150,000 clones, 79% seen once. The input for sequencing was PBMCs, taken after 12 months of ibrutinib treatment. All receptors come from a human donor with chronic lymphocytic leukemia. Each CDR3 is given with its conserved first and last residue. D genes are given only for firm matches. Not every row has a clone size; where given, it reads once, few, many or a size class.

j_call: TRBJ2-7
d_call: TRBD2
clone_size: NA
v_call: TRBV4-1
cdr3_nt: TGCGCCAGCAGCCAAGGGGTTACTAGCGGGAGACGCGAGCAGTACTTC
cdr3_aa: CASSQGVTSGRREQYF

j_call: TRBJ2-1
d_call: NA
clone_size: NA
v_call: TRBV2
cdr3_nt: TGTGCCAGCAGCACCCTAACGTATGAGCAGTTCTTC
cdr3_aa: CASSTLTYEQFF

j_call: TRBJ2-7
d_call: TRBD2
clone_size: NA
v_call: TRBV27
cdr3_nt: TGTGCCAGCAGCCCACTAGCGGGAGTTTCCTACGAGCAGTACTTC
cdr3_aa: CASSPLAGVSYEQYF

j_call: TRBJ2-3
d_call: NA
clone_size: NA
v_call: TRBV7-3
cdr3_nt: TGTGCCAGCAGCTCCCGACAGAGCACAGATACGCAGTATTTT
cdr3_aa: CASSSRQSTDTQYF

j_call: TRBJ2-3
d_call: NA
clone_size: once
v_call: TRBV2
cdr3_nt: TGTGCCAGCAGGTGGGACCATACAGATACGCAGTATTTT
cdr3_aa: CASRWDHTDTQYF

j_call: TRBJ1-5
d_call: TRBD1
clone_size: once
v_call: TRBV6-5
cdr3_nt: TGTGCCAGCGCGACAACAGGGGGCTCAGGTCAGCCCCAGCATTTT
cdr3_aa: CASATTGGSGQPQHF

j_call: TRBJ1-3
d_call: NA
clone_size: NA
v_call: TRBV4-2
cdr3_nt: TGTGCCAGCAGCCAAGGGTGGGACGTCTCTGGAAACACCATATATTTT
cdr3_aa: CASSQGWDVSGNTIYF

j_call: TRBJ2-1
d_call: NA
clone_size: NA
v_call: TRBV11-2
cdr3_nt: TGTGCCAGCCCCCCAGGGGACCTTTCGAATGAGCAGTTCTTC
cdr3_aa: CASPPGDLSNEQFF

j_call: TRBJ2-3
d_call: NA
clone_size: NA
v_call: TRBV5-4
cdr3_nt: TGTGCCAGCACCTCGGCGGCGTACACAGATACGCAGTATTTT
cdr3_aa: CASTSAAYTDTQYF

j_call: TRBJ1-5
d_call: NA
clone_size: NA
v_call: TRBV30
cdr3_nt: TGTGCCTGGGGGGACAATAGCAATCAGCCCCAGCATTTT
cdr3_aa: CAWGDNSNQPQHF

j_call: TRBJ2-5
d_call: NA
clone_size: NA
v_call: TRBV15
cdr3_nt: TGTGCCACCAGCAGAGCAAGCGGGACAGGTGGGGAGACCCAGTACTTC
cdr3_aa: CATSRASGTGGETQYF

j_call: TRBJ2-7
d_call: NA
clone_size: NA
v_call: TRBV12-1
cdr3_nt: TGTGCCAGCAGCTTTGGCGGATCGAAGTACGAGCAGTACTTC
cdr3_aa: CASSFGGSKYEQYF

j_call: TRBJ1-2
d_call: NA
clone_size: NA
v_call: TRBV6-6
cdr3_nt: TGTGCCAGCAGTTACTCGGAGTTTACAGGCTACACCTTC
cdr3_aa: CASSYSEFTGYTF

j_call: TRBJ1-4
d_call: TRBD1
clone_size: few
v_call: TRBV27
cdr3_nt: TGTGCCAGCAAGGACAGGGGTCGTGAAAAACTGTTTTTT
cdr3_aa: CASKDRGREKLFF

j_call: TRBJ2-2
d_call: TRBD2
clone_size: NA
v_call: TRBV18
cdr3_nt: TGTGCCAGCTCACCGTCGTCTCTAGCGGTTAACACCGGGGAGCTGTTTTTT
cdr3_aa: CASSPSSLAVNTGELFF

j_call: TRBJ2-1
d_call: TRBD1
clone_size: NA
v_call: TRBV2
cdr3_nt: TGTGCCAGCACATGGACAGGGGAGGGTGAGCAGTTCTTC
cdr3_aa: CASTWTGEGEQFF

j_call: TRBJ2-7
d_call: NA
clone_size: NA
v_call: TRBV28
cdr3_nt: TGTGCCAGCAGTCAGAGCTCCTACGAGCAGTACTTC
cdr3_aa: CASSQSSYEQYF

j_call: TRBJ1-5
d_call: NA
clone_size: NA
v_call: TRBV15
cdr3_nt: TGTGCCACCAGCAGAGATTGGCGGGATCAGCCCCAGCATTTT
cdr3_aa: CATSRDWRDQPQHF

j_call: TRBJ1-2
d_call: NA
clone_size: NA
v_call: TRBV28
cdr3_nt: TGTGCCAGCAGTTCCCCAGGGTCCTATGGCTACACCTTC
cdr3_aa: CASSSPGSYGYTF

j_call: TRBJ2-1
d_call: TRBD2
clone_size: NA
v_call: TRBV30
cdr3_nt: TGTGCCTGGAGAGCTCCGGGACTAGCGGGAGGGCGCTTGCGGAATGAGCAGTTCTTC
cdr3_aa: CAWRAPGLAGGRLRNEQFF

j_call: TRBJ2-7
d_call: TRBD1
clone_size: NA
v_call: TRBV7-8
cdr3_nt: TGTGCCAGCAGCTTAGCGCCCGGGACAGGGGTCTACGAGCAGTACTTC
cdr3_aa: CASSLAPGTGVYEQYF

j_call: TRBJ1-1
d_call: NA
clone_size: NA
v_call: TRBV18
cdr3_nt: TGTGCCAGCTCACCTGGAACAGGGACTGAAGCTTTCTTT
cdr3_aa: CASSPGTGTEAFF

j_call: TRBJ2-7
d_call: NA
clone_size: once
v_call: TRBV11-2
cdr3_nt: TGTGCCAGCAGCCGAACAACAGGTAGCTCCTACGAGCAGTACTTC
cdr3_aa: CASSRTTGSSYEQYF

j_call: TRBJ2-1
d_call: TRBD2
clone_size: NA
v_call: TRBV6-1
cdr3_nt: TGTGCCAGCAGTCGGACTAGCGGGCAATACAATGAGCAGTTCTTC
cdr3_aa: CASSRTSGQYNEQFF

j_call: TRBJ1-1
d_call: NA
clone_size: NA
v_call: TRBV30
cdr3_nt: TGTGCCTGGAGCCCAAGGTGGGGGGGACATATGAACACTGAAGCTTTCTTT
cdr3_aa: CAWSPRWGGHMNTEAFF

j_call: TRBJ1-5
d_call: NA
clone_size: NA
v_call: TRBV28
cdr3_nt: TGTGCCAGCAGTTTAATGCTTGGGTACAGTTTATTAGATCAGCCCCAGCATTTT
cdr3_aa: CASSLMLGYSLLDQPQHF

j_call: TRBJ2-3
d_call: TRBD2
clone_size: NA
v_call: TRBV2
cdr3_nt: TGTGCCAGCAGTGTTGCGGGAGGGCCGAGGCTCGGCACAGATACGCAGTATTTT
cdr3_aa: CASSVAGGPRLGTDTQYF

j_call: TRBJ2-7
d_call: TRBD2
clone_size: NA
v_call: TRBV6-5
cdr3_nt: TGTGCCAGCAGTTACTCGTCTAGCGGGGTGCAGTACTTC
cdr3_aa: CASSYSSSGVQYF

j_call: TRBJ1-2
d_call: NA
clone_size: NA
v_call: TRBV19
cdr3_nt: TGTGCCAGTAGTATGACTGGGGGCAGGAGAAACTATGGCTACACCTTC
cdr3_aa: CASSMTGGRRNYGYTF

j_call: TRBJ2-2
d_call: NA
clone_size: NA
v_call: TRBV30
cdr3_nt: TGTGCCTTCTCTCAGGTTTCCACCGGGGAGCTGTTTTTT
cdr3_aa: CAFSQVSTGELFF

j_call: TRBJ2-2
d_call: NA
clone_size: once
v_call: TRBV12-5
cdr3_nt: TGTGCTAGTGGTCCGACCTCAAAGACATTCGGATGGGAGCTGTTTTTT
cdr3_aa: CASGPTSKTFGWELFF

j_call: TRBJ2-7
d_call: TRBD1
clone_size: NA
v_call: TRBV2
cdr3_nt: TGTGCCAGCAGTACCCAGACAGGGCCCTCTTACGAGCAGTACTTC
cdr3_aa: CASSTQTGPSYEQYF

j_call: TRBJ2-7
d_call: TRBD1
clone_size: NA
v_call: TRBV27
cdr3_nt: TGTGCCAGCAGTTCCAACCGGGACAGGGGCTACGAGCAGTACTTC
cdr3_aa: CASSSNRDRGYEQYF

j_call: TRBJ2-7
d_call: NA
clone_size: NA
v_call: TRBV7-9
cdr3_nt: TGTGCCAGCAGCTTACAGGGGGGGTCCTACGAGCAGTACTTC
cdr3_aa: CASSLQGGSYEQYF

j_call: TRBJ2-2
d_call: TRBD1
clone_size: NA
v_call: TRBV29-1
cdr3_nt: TGCAGCGTTCACACCGGACGACAGGGTTGGGACACCGGGGAGCTGTTTTTT
cdr3_aa: CSVHTGRQGWDTGELFF

j_call: TRBJ2-3
d_call: TRBD1
clone_size: NA
v_call: TRBV19
cdr3_nt: TGTGCCAGTAGTCCCGGGACAGGCACAGATACGCAGTATTTT
cdr3_aa: CASSPGTGTDTQYF

j_call: TRBJ2-1
d_call: NA
clone_size: NA
v_call: TRBV29-1
cdr3_nt: TGCAGCGTTGGGGGATACAATGAGCAGTTCTTC
cdr3_aa: CSVGGYNEQFF

j_call: TRBJ1-1
d_call: NA
clone_size: NA
v_call: TRBV7-9
cdr3_nt: TGTGCCAGCAGCTTCCACCCTGAAGCTTTCTTT
cdr3_aa: CASSFHPEAFF

j_call: TRBJ1-1
d_call: NA
clone_size: NA
v_call: TRBV5-1
cdr3_nt: TGCGCCAGCAGCCGGGGCGGGTGGAACACTGAAGCTTTCTTT
cdr3_aa: CASSRGGWNTEAFF

j_call: TRBJ2-7
d_call: TRBD1
clone_size: NA
v_call: TRBV9
cdr3_nt: TGTGCCAGCAGCGACAGGGGAACCGAGCAGTACTTC
cdr3_aa: CASSDRGTEQYF

j_call: TRBJ1-2
d_call: TRBD1
clone_size: NA
v_call: TRBV15
cdr3_nt: TGTGCCACCAGCAGAAACAGGGGGCTCTATGGCTACACCTTC
cdr3_aa: CATSRNRGLYGYTF

j_call: TRBJ2-3
d_call: NA
clone_size: NA
v_call: TRBV4-3
cdr3_nt: TGCGCCAGCAGCCAAGATCCACGGACAGATACGCAGTATTTT
cdr3_aa: CASSQDPRTDTQYF

j_call: TRBJ2-1
d_call: TRBD2
clone_size: NA
v_call: TRBV7-8
cdr3_nt: TGTGCCAGCAGCAAGGGACTAGCGGGAGGGCCGGGCTCCTACAATGAGCAGTTCTTC
cdr3_aa: CASSKGLAGGPGSYNEQFF

j_call: TRBJ2-7
d_call: TRBD1
clone_size: once
v_call: TRBV7-6
cdr3_nt: TGTGCCAGCAGCTCCCCGGACAGGGGGACCTACGAGCAGTACTTC
cdr3_aa: CASSSPDRGTYEQYF

j_call: TRBJ2-7
d_call: NA
clone_size: NA
v_call: TRBV10-2
cdr3_nt: TGCGCCAGCAGTGAGTCGGAGAGCCGCGAGCAGTACTTC
cdr3_aa: CASSESESREQYF

j_call: TRBJ2-7
d_call: NA
clone_size: NA
v_call: TRBV5-1
cdr3_nt: TGCGCCAGCAGCTTGGAAGGGGCTGGCGAGCAGTACTTC
cdr3_aa: CASSLEGAGEQYF

j_call: TRBJ2-3
d_call: TRBD2
clone_size: NA
v_call: TRBV5-1
cdr3_nt: TGCGCCAGCAGCCGGGGACTAGCGGGAGTGTCCCGAGAAGCGGATACGCAGTATTTT
cdr3_aa: CASSRGLAGVSREADTQYF

j_call: TRBJ2-1
d_call: NA
clone_size: NA
v_call: TRBV6-5
cdr3_nt: TGTGCCAGCAGTTCTGCCGGGGAGCAGTTCTTC
cdr3_aa: CASSSAGEQFF

j_call: TRBJ2-1
d_call: NA
clone_size: NA
v_call: TRBV30
cdr3_nt: TGTGCCTGGAGTGTTATGATGGGGGGTACGAGAGGTGAGCAGTTCTTC
cdr3_aa: CAWSVMMGGTRGEQFF

j_call: TRBJ2-7
d_call: TRBD1
clone_size: few
v_call: TRBV5-4
cdr3_nt: TGTGCCAGCAGCTTCTCGACAGGGGCGACCTACGAGCAGTACTTC
cdr3_aa: CASSFSTGATYEQYF

j_call: TRBJ1-2
d_call: TRBD1
clone_size: NA
v_call: TRBV6-5
cdr3_nt: TGTGCCAGCAGCCGGACAGGGCCCGCTAACTATGGCTACACCTTC
cdr3_aa: CASSRTGPANYGYTF

j_call: TRBJ2-7
d_call: TRBD1
clone_size: once
v_call: TRBV7-9
cdr3_nt: TGTGCCAGCAGCATCCAGGGGGCTGGGGAGCAGTACTTC
cdr3_aa: CASSIQGAGEQYF

j_call: TRBJ2-1
d_call: TRBD1
clone_size: NA
v_call: TRBV4-3
cdr3_nt: TGCGCCAGCAGCCAAGGGACAGGGGGCCTTTCCTACAATGAGCAGTTCTTC
cdr3_aa: CASSQGTGGLSYNEQFF

j_call: TRBJ2-7
d_call: NA
clone_size: few
v_call: TRBV5-1
cdr3_nt: TGCGCCAGCAGCACAAGGACAGAATCTTACGAGCAGTACTTC
cdr3_aa: CASSTRTESYEQYF